The clone carrying this T cell receptor beta chain was seen only a few times. Its antigen is currently unknown. CDR3 length: 12 amino acids. 13 Jbeta primers and 60 Vbeta primers were used for the PCR. The method was immunoSEQ multiplex PCR; TCRdb's version includes in-frame clones alone and lacks a portion of them. The profile covers about 52,000 clones, with about three quarters appearing a single time and 9.1% taken by the ten largest. This sample is part of a study of cytomegalovirus exposure and HLA in healthy donors. Study observations and caveats: Most sequenced TCRs were rare (though some public TCRs occurred in many donors). Relative to equally common others, HLA-associated TCR beta chains showed greater clonal expansion in a later analysis. Cytomegalovirus association was assigned to about 180 TCR beta chains.

The sample consisted of PBMCs. This receptor was identified in a woman aged 45-59 years in good health and CMV-seronegative. V and J are TRBV12-1 and TRBJ1-4; no DNA check was done on the table's D call, TRBD1. TRBV12-1 is listed as a pseudogene. In DNA, the CDR3 is TGTGCCAGTGGACAGGCGGATGAAAAACTGTTTTTT. It specifies CASGQADEKLFF.